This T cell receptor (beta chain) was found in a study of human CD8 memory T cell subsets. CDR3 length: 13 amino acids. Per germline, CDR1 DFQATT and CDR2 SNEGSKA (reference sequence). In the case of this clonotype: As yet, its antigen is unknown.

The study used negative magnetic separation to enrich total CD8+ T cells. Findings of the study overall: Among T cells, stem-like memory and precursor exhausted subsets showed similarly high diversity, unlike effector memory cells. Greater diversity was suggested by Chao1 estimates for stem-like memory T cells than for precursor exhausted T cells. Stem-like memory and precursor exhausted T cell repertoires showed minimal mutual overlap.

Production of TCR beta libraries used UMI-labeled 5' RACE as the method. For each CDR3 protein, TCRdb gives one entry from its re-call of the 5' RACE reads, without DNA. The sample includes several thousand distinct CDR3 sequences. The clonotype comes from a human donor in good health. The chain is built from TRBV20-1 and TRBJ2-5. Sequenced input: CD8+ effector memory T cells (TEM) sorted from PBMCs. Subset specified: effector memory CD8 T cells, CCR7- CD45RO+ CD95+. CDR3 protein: CSARVPITWTQYF.